The rows below give T cell receptor beta chains drawn from one sample of a study of T cell responses to AZD1222 COVID-19 vaccine. The protocol was immunoSEQ multiplex PCR, while the TCRdb copy is restricted to in-frame clones and leaves out a portion. Of around 120,000 clones detected, approximately 86% appear once; the ten largest clones hold 17%. Here the sequenced sample was peripheral blood, taken 28 days after the second AZD1222 dose. All receptors come from an adult who received the AZD1222 COVID-19 vaccine. Both conserved end residues are part of each CDR3. The D gene is left open where the match is weak.

TRBD1	TRBV19	TRBJ1-1	CASSLGQGNTEAFF
NA	TRBV29-1	TRBJ1-6	CSLPSDSQRGIWPLHF
TRBD1	TRBV5-4	TRBJ2-7	CASSGNRGMGDEQYF
NA	TRBV19	TRBJ1-1	CASSPPHNTEAFF
NA	TRBV19	TRBJ2-7	CAQGLAGYEQYF
NA	TRBV7-9	TRBJ1-6	CASSLDADSPLHF
TRBD1	TRBV19	TRBJ2-5	CASSIAGGLETQYF
TRBD1	TRBV13	TRBJ2-5	CASSLVGTGGETQYF
TRBD1	TRBV6-5	TRBJ1-2	CASRRQGARGYTF
NA	TRBV6-5	TRBJ1-5	CASSLRQGNQPQHF
TRBD1	TRBV7-2	TRBJ1-2	CASSYGQGSYGYTF
NA	TRBV7-9	TRBJ2-5	CASSLDGKTQYF
TRBD2	TRBV4-2	TRBJ2-7	CASSRTRTGLAGFSYEQYF
TRBD1	TRBV4-1	TRBJ2-1	CASSGSPRTGGYNEQFF
NA	TRBV3-1/TRBV3-2	TRBJ1-2	CASSQDEGQLYGYTF
TRBD1	TRBV5-4	TRBJ2-3	CASSPLTGSFTDTQYF
NA	TRBV5-5	TRBJ2-2	CASSWMTGNTGELFF
TRBD1	TRBV5-8	TRBJ1-4	CASSSQGVEKLFF
NA	TRBV11-2	TRBJ2-2	CASSSIRLGAGELFF
NA	TRBV3-1/TRBV3-2	TRBJ1-4	CASSQDSIVEKLFF
TRBD1	TRBV5-5	TRBJ2-3	CASSPGTGSSTDTQYF
NA	TRBV28	TRBJ2-7	CASSLMGRSEQYF
TRBD1	TRBV2	TRBJ2-1	CASRTGGSYNEQFF
NA	TRBV3-1/TRBV3-2	TRBJ1-1	CASSQVLANTEAFF
NA	TRBV7-8	TRBJ1-2	CASSLLMEYGYTF
NA	TRBV14	TRBJ1-4	CASSGRTSPEKLFF
TRBD1	TRBV18	TRBJ1-6	CASSEQGVGLRNSPLHF
NA	TRBV11-2	TRBJ1-4	CASSFNRADEKLFF
TRBD2	TRBV15	TRBJ2-1	CATSRDLAGVREQFF
TRBD2	TRBV27	TRBJ2-7	CASKPRREYEQYF
NA	TRBV9	TRBJ1-1	CASSARLRGVPEAFF